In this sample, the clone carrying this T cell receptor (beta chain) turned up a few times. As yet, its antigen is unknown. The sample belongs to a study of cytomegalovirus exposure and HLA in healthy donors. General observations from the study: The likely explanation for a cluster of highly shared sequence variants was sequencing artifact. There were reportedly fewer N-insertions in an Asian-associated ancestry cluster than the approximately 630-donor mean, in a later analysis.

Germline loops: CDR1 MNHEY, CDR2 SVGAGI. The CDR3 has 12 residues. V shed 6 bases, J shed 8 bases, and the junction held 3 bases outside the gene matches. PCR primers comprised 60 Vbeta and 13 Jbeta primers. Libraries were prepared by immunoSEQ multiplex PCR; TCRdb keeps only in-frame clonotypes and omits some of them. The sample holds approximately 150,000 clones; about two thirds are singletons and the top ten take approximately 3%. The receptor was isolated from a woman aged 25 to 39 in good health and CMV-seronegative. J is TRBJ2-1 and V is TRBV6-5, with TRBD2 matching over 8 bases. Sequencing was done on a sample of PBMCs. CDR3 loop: CASSPGGDEQFF. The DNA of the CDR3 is TGTGCCAGCAGCCCGGGGGGGGATGAGCAGTTCTTC.